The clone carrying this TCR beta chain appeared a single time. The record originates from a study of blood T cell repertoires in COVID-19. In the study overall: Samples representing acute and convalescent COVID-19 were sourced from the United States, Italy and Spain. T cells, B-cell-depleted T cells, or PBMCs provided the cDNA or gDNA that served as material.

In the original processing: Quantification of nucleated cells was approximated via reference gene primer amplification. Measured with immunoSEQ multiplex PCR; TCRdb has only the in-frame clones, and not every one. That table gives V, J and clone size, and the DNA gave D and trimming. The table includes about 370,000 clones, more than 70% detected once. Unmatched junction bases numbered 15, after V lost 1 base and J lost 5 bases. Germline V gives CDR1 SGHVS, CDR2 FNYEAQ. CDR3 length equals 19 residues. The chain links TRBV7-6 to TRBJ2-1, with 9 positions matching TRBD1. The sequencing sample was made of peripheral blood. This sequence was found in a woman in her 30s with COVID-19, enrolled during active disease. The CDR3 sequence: CASSLGEWTGAGGNNEQFF. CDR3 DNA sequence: TGTGCCAGCAGCTTAGGTGAATGGACAGGGGCAGGGGGCAACAATGAGCAGTTCTTC.